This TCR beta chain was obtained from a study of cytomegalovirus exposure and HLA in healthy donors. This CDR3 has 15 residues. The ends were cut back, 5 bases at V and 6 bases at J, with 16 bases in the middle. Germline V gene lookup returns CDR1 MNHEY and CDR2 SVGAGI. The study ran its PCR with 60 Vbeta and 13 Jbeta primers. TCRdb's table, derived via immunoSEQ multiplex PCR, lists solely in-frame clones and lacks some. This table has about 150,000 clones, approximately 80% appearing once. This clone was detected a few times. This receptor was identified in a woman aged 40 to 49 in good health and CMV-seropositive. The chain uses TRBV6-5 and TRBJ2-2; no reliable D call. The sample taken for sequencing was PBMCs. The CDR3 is CASSPNSYIPGELFF. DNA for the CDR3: TGTGCCAGCAGTCCAAACTCTTATATCCCCGGGGAGCTGTTTTTT.